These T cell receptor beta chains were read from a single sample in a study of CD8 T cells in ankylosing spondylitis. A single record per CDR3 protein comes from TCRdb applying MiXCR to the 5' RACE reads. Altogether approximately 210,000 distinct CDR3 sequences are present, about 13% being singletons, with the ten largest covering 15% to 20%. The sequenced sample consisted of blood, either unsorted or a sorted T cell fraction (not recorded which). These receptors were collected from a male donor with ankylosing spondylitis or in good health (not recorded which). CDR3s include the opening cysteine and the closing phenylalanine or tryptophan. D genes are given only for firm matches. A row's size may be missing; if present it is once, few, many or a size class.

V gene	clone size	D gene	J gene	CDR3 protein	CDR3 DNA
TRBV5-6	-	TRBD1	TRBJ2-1	CASSLGIRTGGTYNEQFF	TGTGCCAGCAGCTTGGGGATCCGGACAGGGGGGACCTACAATGAGCAGTTCTTC
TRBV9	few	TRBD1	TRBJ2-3	CASSYGTGGGGDTQYF	TGTGCCAGCAGCTATGGGACAGGGGGCGGCGGTGATACGCAGTATTTT
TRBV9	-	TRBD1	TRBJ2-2	CASSAHRGLDTGELFF	TGTGCCAGCAGCGCGCACAGGGGGCTCGACACCGGGGAGCTGTTTTTT
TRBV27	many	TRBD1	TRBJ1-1	CASSLGTAGTEAFF	TGTGCCAGCAGTTTGGGGACAGCGGGCACTGAAGCTTTCTTT
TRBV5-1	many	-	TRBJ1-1	CASSLGGGMNTEAFF	TGCGCCAGCAGCTTGGGAGGCGGGATGAACACTGAAGCTTTCTTT
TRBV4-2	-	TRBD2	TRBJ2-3	CASSQDGTSDLTDTQYF	TGTGCCAGCAGCCAAGATGGTACTAGCGATCTGACAGATACGCAGTATTTT
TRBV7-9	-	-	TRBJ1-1	CASSFGRFEAFF	TGTGCCAGCAGCTTCGGACGGTTTGAAGCTTTCTTT
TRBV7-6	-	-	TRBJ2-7	CASSLGNLASYEQYF	TGTGCCAGCAGCTTGGGGAACCTGGCATCCTACGAGCAGTACTTC
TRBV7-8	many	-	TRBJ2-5	CASSPLTLLETQYF	TGTGCCAGCAGCCCCCTGACCCTATTGGAGACCCAGTACTTC
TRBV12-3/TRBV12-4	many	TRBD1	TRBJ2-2	CASSLGTGSGELFF	TGTGCCAGCAGTTTGGGGACAGGGTCCGGGGAGCTGTTTTTT
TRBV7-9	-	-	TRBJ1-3	CASSPPGPMPGNTIYF	TGTGCCAGCAGTCCACCGGGCCCTATGCCTGGAAACACCATATATTTT
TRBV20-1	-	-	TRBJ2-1	CSAFTSNEQFF	TGCAGTGCCTTTACTAGTAATGAGCAGTTCTTC
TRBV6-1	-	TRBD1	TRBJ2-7	CASTLGQGHYEQYF	TGTGCCAGCACCTTGGGACAGGGACACTACGAGCAGTACTTC
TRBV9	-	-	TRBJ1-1	CASSVGSLVGAMDTEAFF	TGTGCCAGCAGCGTAGGTTCCCTAGTCGGGGCAATGGACACTGAAGCTTTCTTT
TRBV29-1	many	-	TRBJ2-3	CSVETTGPDTQYF	TGCAGCGTAGAAACAACAGGGCCAGATACGCAGTATTTT
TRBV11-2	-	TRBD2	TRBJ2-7	CASSLDRAGGGGYEQYF	TGTGCCAGCAGCTTAGACCGAGCGGGCGGGGGAGGCTACGAGCAGTACTTC